These 2 T cell receptor beta chains share one sample of origin, sequenced in a study of cytotoxic CD8 clonotypes in ibrutinib-treated CLL. Here immunoSEQ multiplex PCR was the method, and the copy in TCRdb shows in-frame clones only, minus some. The table has over 120,000 clones, more than 75% seen once. Specimen: PBMCs, collected after 24 months of ibrutinib treatment. The receptors were sampled from a human donor with chronic lymphocytic leukemia.

The CDR3 sequence: CARSLATSGRAIDYNEQFF. CDR3 nucleotides: TGTGCCAGAAGCTTGGCCACTAGCGGGAGGGCCATTGACTACAATGAGCAGTTCTTC. The rearrangement links TRBV5-3 to TRBJ2-1, with 13 positions matching TRBD2. TRBV5-3 is given ORF status, its function remaining uncertain. CDR3 length: 19 residues. V was clipped by 0 bases and J by 3 bases; unmatched bases: 9.

J is TRBJ2-6 and V is TRBV5-1, with D possibly being TRBD1 or TRBD2 (5 bases each). Germline CDR1 reads SGHRS; CDR2 reads YFSETQ. V was pared by 6 bases and J by 1 base, with 14 bases between. The CDR3 covers 16 residues. The CDR3 region is CASTEGFASGANVLTF. The CDR3 DNA sequence: TGCGCCAGCACTGAGGGGTTTGCGTCTGGGGCCAACGTCCTGACTTTC. Full variable domain (remainder filled in from reference TRBV5-1 and TRBJ2-6): KAGVTQTPRYLIKTRGQQVTLSCSPISGHRSVSWYQQTPGQGLQFLFEYFSETQRNKGNFPGRFSGRQFSNSRSEMNVSTLELGDSALYLCASTEGFASGANVLTFGAGSRLTVL.